These 18 T cell receptor beta chains originate from one sample sequenced in a study of blood T cell repertoires in COVID-19. Assay used: immunoSEQ multiplex PCR; TCRdb lists only in-frame clones, some missing. Of about 110,000 clones listed, roughly nine tenths are singletons. Sequenced material: peripheral blood. The receptors shown here come from a woman of 80 years or more with acute or convalescent COVID-19.

The CDR3 loop is CASSLFGSNQPQHF. CDR3 in DNA: TGTGCCAGCAGCTTATTCGGGTCAAATCAGCCCCAGCATTTT. The chain carries TRBV11-2 and TRBJ1-5; D is unclear. This CDR3 is 14 amino acids long. Trimming took off 2 bases at V and 4 bases at J, with 9 bases between the two ends. The V gene's germline CDR1 is SGHAT and CDR2 FQNNGV.

The chain is built from TRBV28 and TRBJ2-4; D is perhaps TRBD2 (5 bases). Trimming shortened V by 4 bases and J by 6 bases, and 25 bases separated the two germline ends. Germline-derived CDR1 and CDR2 are MDHEN and SYDVKM. The CDR3 spans 18 residues. The CDR3 DNA reads TGTGCCAGCAGTTACTCCCAGGAGGAAACGCAGCACGGAAACATTCAGTACTTC. Amino acid sequence: CASSYSQEETQHGNIQYF.

The rearrangement links TRBV27 to TRBJ1-4, with 8 bases lining up with TRBD1. V trimming: 6 bases; J trimming: 7 bases; junction bases outside the gene matches: 1. Germline assignment: CDR1 MNHEY and CDR2 SMNVEV (reference sequence). This CDR3 is 12 amino acids long. The CDR3 nucleotides are TGTGCCAGCAGACAGGGGGGTGAAAAACTGTTTTTT. Translated: CASRQGGEKLFF.

The rearrangement joins TRBV2 to TRBJ2-1; D remains unclear. The CDR3 is 12 amino acids. The germline CDR1 and CDR2 sequences are SNHLY and FYNNEI. V gave up 4 bases and J gave up 9 bases, with 10 bases separating them. The CDR3 loop is CASSGDGSEQFF. CDR3 DNA: TGTGCCAGCAGTGGAGATGGTTCTGAGCAGTTCTTC.

J is TRBJ1-2 and V is TRBV4-3; D is unresolved. The CDR3 sequence is 13 residues long. Deletions cut 0 bases from V and 4 bases from J, with 6 bases between. Looked up from germline, CDR1 is LGHNA and CDR2 is YSLEER. The CDR3 region is CASSQDLIYGYTF. As DNA, the CDR3 is TGCGCCAGCAGCCAAGACCTTATCTATGGCTACACCTTC.

The rearrangement uses TRBV5-1 and TRBJ1-4; D remains ambiguous. Trimming shortened V by 0 bases and J by 0 bases, and 9 bases separated the two germline ends. Germline V gives CDR1 SGHRS, CDR2 YFSETQ. The CDR3 runs to 16 residues. The CDR3 reads CASSLDVNPTNEKLFF. CDR3 nucleotide sequence: TGCGCCAGCAGCTTGGATGTCAATCCAACTAATGAAAAACTGTTTTTT.

The chain has TRBV15 and TRBJ2-3, with TRBD2 matching over 14 bases. The germline V gene has CDR1 LNHNV and CDR2 YYDKDF (reference sequence). The V gene end was trimmed by 3 bases and the J gene end by 0 bases; junction bases not matched to a gene: 8. The CDR3 runs 19 residues. The CDR3 DNA reads as TGTGCCACCAGCAGCCAAGGACTAGCGGGGGGCTCTAGCACAGATACGCAGTATTTT. Encoded protein: CATSSQGLAGGSSTDTQYF.

The chain is built from TRBV27 and TRBJ1-5, with D perhaps TRBD1 (5 bases). Trimming took 6 bases from V and 5 from J, leaving 17 bases between them. The CDR3 loop spans 15 amino acids. Germline-derived CDR1 and CDR2 are MNHEY and SMNVEV (reference sequence). CDR3 sequence (DNA): TGTGCCAGCAGCACCTCGGGGGGGATCCATCAGCCCCAGCATTTT. Translation gives CASSTSGGIHQPQHF.

The V gene is TRBV30, the J gene TRBJ2-7; TRBD2 aligns across 7 bases. CDR1 is GTSNPN and CDR2 is SVGIG in the germline V gene (reference sequence). This CDR3 comprises 14 residues. Trimming took 4 bases from V and 4 from J; bases not matched to a gene: 10. In DNA, the CDR3 is TGTGCCTGGAAGCGAGGGAGGGGACTATACGAGCAGTACTTC. As protein: CAWKRGRGLYEQYF.

The chain links TRBV24-1 to TRBJ2-1; 16 nucleotides match TRBD2. Germline trimming cut 6 bases from V and 7 bases from J; bases unmatched to any gene: 5. Germline lookup yields CDR1 KGHDR and CDR2 SFDVKD. The CDR3 contains 16 residues. CDR3 nucleotides: TGTGCCACCAGTCCGGGACTAGCGGGGGGGCTTAATGAGCAGTTCTTC. It encodes CATSPGLAGGLNEQFF.

The table lists this clone with a few counts. The J gene is TRBJ2-3, the V gene TRBV11-2, with 10 bases fitting TRBD1. V shed 5 bases, J shed 5 bases, and the junction held 4 bases outside the gene matches. Germline loops: CDR1 SGHAT, CDR2 FQNNGV. This CDR3 has 14 residues. CDR3 nucleotides: TGTGCCAGCAGCCCCGGGACAGGGGAAGATACGCAGTATTTT. Translating gives CASSPGTGEDTQYF.

The rearrangement joins TRBV4-3 to TRBJ1-5, with D possibly being TRBD1 (5 bases). The germline V and J ends were trimmed by 0 bases and 5 bases, with 14 bases remaining between them. CDR3 length: 16 amino acids. CDR1 and CDR2 from the germline V gene are LGHNA and YSLEER. This CDR3 reads CASSQDLAGGDQPQHF. The DNA for the CDR3 is TGCGCCAGCAGCCAAGATCTTGCGGGGGGGGATCAGCCCCAGCATTTT.

This clone was seen a handful of times. The J gene is TRBJ2-7, the V gene TRBV5-8, with a weak D call TRBD1 (5 bases). The CDR3 is 15 amino acids. V was shortened by 2 bases and J by 1 base, with 13 bases between the two germline ends. Germline V gene data show CDR1 as SGHTS and CDR2 as YDEGEE. The CDR3 bases are TGTGCCAGCAGCTTACAAGGGGTCATTTCCTACGAGCAGTACTTC. Translation: CASSLQGVISYEQYF. The variable domain in full, completed from reference TRBV5-8 and TRBJ2-7, reads EAGVTQSPTHLIKTRGQQATLRCSPISGHTSVYWYQQALGLGLQFLLWYDEGEERNRGNFPPRFSGRQFPNYSSELNVNALELEDSALYLCASSLQGVISYEQYFGPGTRLTVT.

The chain recombines TRBV11-2 with TRBJ1-1; TRBD1 matches at 7 bases. V was pared by 3 bases and J by 1 base, with 5 bases of the junction left unmatched. The CDR3 is made up of 15 amino acids. CDR1 and CDR2 from the germline V gene are SGHAT and FQNNGV. CDR3 DNA: TGTGCCAGCAGCTTCTTCGGGACAGAGAACACTGAAGCTTTCTTT. Translation gives CASSFFGTENTEAFF.

The V gene is TRBV19, the J gene TRBJ2-7; 9 bases are shared with TRBD1. After removal of 10 bases from V and 4 bases from J, the junction contained 14 bases not matched to a gene. Germline V CDR1 and CDR2: LNHDA, SQIVND (reference sequence). CDR3 size: 15 residues. As DNA, the CDR3 is TGTGCCACCAAGGGGTTGGACAGGGGAAGGTACGAGCAGTACTTC. This gives the protein CATKGLDRGRYEQYF.

This sequence joins TRBV10-3 and TRBJ2-1; 8 bases are shared with TRBD1. This CDR3 comprises 14 residues. Germline CDR1 ENHRY, CDR2 SYGVKD. V dropped 6 bases and J dropped 7; count of bases not matched to a gene: 8. CDR3 residues: CAIRGQGARNEQFF. The CDR3, as DNA: TGTGCCATCAGGGGGCAGGGGGCGAGAAATGAGCAGTTCTTC.

This clone was observed a few times. This rearrangement joins TRBV11-2 to TRBJ2-7; D is uncertain. CDR3 length: 15 residues. V lost 5 bases and J lost 2, with 16 bases in between. The germline V gene encodes CDR1 SGHAT and CDR2 FQNNGV. CDR3 sequence reads: CASSGQPRPTYEQYF. CDR3 nucleotides: TGTGCCAGCAGCGGCCAACCGCGGCCCACCTACGAGCAGTACTTC.

The chain uses TRBV30 and TRBJ1-5, with TRBD1 matching 12 bases. The CDR3 loop spans 14 amino acids. Looked up from germline, CDR1 is GTSNPN and CDR2 is SVGIG (reference sequence). J was trimmed by 6 bases and V by 3 bases; bases with no gene match: 3. The CDR3 nucleotides read TGTGCCTGGAGGGGACAGGGGGCTAGTCAGCCCCAGCATTTT. This encodes CAWRGQGASQPQHF. Variable domain in full (rest from reference TRBV30 and TRBJ1-5): SQTIHQWPATLVQPVGSPLSLECTVEGTSNPNLYWYRQAAGRGLQLLFYSVGIGQISSEVPQNLSASRPQDRQFILSSKKLLLSDSGFYLCAWRGQGASQPQHFGDGTRLSIL.